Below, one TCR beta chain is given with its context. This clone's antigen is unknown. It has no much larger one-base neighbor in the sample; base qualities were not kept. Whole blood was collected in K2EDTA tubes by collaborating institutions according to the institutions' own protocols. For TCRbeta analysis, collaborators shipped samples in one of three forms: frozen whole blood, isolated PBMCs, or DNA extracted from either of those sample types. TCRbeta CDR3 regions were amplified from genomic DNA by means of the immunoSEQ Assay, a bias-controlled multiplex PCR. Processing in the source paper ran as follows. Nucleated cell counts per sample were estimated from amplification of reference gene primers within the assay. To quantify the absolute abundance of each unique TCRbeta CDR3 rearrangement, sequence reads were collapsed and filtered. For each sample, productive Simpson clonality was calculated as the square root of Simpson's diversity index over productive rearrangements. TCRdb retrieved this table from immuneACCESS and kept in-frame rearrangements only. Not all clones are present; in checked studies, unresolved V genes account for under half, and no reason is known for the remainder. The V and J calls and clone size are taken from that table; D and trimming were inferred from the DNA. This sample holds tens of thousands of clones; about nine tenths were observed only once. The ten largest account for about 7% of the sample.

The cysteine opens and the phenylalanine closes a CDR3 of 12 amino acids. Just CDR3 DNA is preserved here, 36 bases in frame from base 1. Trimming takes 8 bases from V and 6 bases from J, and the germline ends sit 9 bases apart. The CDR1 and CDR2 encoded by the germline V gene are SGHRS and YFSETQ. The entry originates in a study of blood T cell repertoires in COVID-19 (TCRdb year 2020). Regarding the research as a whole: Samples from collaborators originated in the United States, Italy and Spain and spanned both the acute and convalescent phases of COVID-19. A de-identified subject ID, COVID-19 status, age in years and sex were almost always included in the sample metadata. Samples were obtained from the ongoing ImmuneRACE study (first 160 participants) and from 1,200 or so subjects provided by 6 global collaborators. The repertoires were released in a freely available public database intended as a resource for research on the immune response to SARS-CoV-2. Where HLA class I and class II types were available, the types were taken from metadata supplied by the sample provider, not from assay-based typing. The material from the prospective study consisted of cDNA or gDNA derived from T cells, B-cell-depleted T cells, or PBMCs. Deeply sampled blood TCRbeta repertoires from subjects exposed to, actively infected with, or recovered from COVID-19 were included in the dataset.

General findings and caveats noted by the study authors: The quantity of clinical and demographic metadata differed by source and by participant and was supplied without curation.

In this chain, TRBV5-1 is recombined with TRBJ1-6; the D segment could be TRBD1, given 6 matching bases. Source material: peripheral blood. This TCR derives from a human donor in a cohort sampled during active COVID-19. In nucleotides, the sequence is TGCGCCAGTCGGACAGTTAATTCACCCCTCCACTTT. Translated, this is CASRTVNSPLHF.